A selection of T cell receptor beta chains follows, all from one sample in a study of T cells in Graves' hyperthyroidism and ophthalmopathy. TCRdb redid the calling of the multiplex PCR reads with MiXCR, one entry per CDR3 protein. The data hold about 59,000 distinct CDR3 sequences, with around 50% observed a single time. The specimen was blood. These receptors all come from a woman aged 60-75 years with Graves' ophthalmopathy. The CDR3 runs from the conserved cysteine through the conserved F or W. Each record gives: V gene, D gene, clone size, J gene, CDR3 protein, CDR3 DNA. The D gene is left open where the match is weak. Rows may omit the clone size; those that give it use once, few, many or a size class.

TRBV10-3	.	.	TRBJ2-1	CDIARDDSPQEQFF	TGTGACATCGCGAGAGACGACTCTCCGCAAGAGCAGTTCTTC
TRBV20-1	.	many	TRBJ2-3	CSAEGGLSTDTQYF	TGCAGTGCTGAGGGGGGGCTAAGCACAGATACGCAGTATTTT
TRBV24-1	TRBD1	.	TRBJ2-3	CATSDAGQGGTDTQYF	TGTGCCACCAGTGATGCCGGACAGGGAGGCACAGATACGCAGTATTTT
TRBV6-6	.	.	TRBJ1-6	CASSYSGSAGSPLHF	TGTGCCAGCAGTTACTCAGGGTCGGCGGGTTCACCCCTCCACTTT
TRBV6-2/TRBV6-3	.	many	TRBJ1-5	CASSTRPRAGNQPQHF	TGTGCCAGCAGTACCCGGCCCCGGGCGGGTAATCAGCCCCAGCATTTT
TRBV20-1	.	.	TRBJ1-1	CSAGAANTEAFF	TGCAGTGCCGGGGCGGCGAACACTGAAGCTTTCTTC
TRBV11-2	.	.	TRBJ1-1	CASSLAGWGQGKTEAFF	TGTGCCAGCAGCTTAGCTGGTTGGGGGCAGGGGAAAACTGAAGCTTTCTTT
TRBV6-1	.	many	TRBJ2-1	CASLSRGVSYNEQFF	TGTGCCAGTCTATCCAGGGGTGTCTCCTACAATGAGCAGTTCTTC
TRBV14	TRBD2	.	TRBJ2-1	CASSLSLGLAGGNTGEQFF	TGTGCCAGCAGCCTCAGCCTCGGACTAGCGGGAGGGAACACCGGGGAGCAGTTCTTC
TRBV12-5	.	many	TRBJ1-3	CASGLKQALGNTIYF	TGTGCTAGTGGTTTGAAACAGGCGCTCGGAAACACCATATATTTT
TRBV20-1	TRBD1	.	TRBJ1-1	CSARSGGPEAFF	TGCAGTGCTAGGTCAGGGGGCCCTGAAGCTTTCTTT
TRBV7-3	.	.	TRBJ1-2	CASSVPGQGYGYTF	TGTGCCAGCAGCGTCCCGGGACAAGGCTATGGCTACACCTTC
TRBV27	.	few	TRBJ2-2	CASSFYRAGTGELFF	TGTGCCAGCAGTTTCTACAGGGCGGGCACCGGGGAGCTGTTTTTT
TRBV20-1	.	.	TRBJ1-1	CSVKGREAFF	TGCAGTGTAAAAGGAAGGGAAGCTTTCTTT
TRBV6-1	TRBD1	many	TRBJ2-3	CASRPGTGDTDTQYF	TGTGCCAGCAGACCCGGGACAGGGGATACAGATACGCAGTATTTT
TRBV20-1	TRBD2	.	TRBJ2-5	CSAVPGLAETQYF	TGCAGTGCGGTCCCGGGACTAGCGGAGACCCAGTACTTC
TRBV10-3	TRBD2	.	TRBJ2-1	CASTPGTSGSGEQFF	TGTGCCTCAACTCCCGGGACTAGCGGGAGCGGTGAGCAGTTCTTC
TRBV10-3	TRBD1	.	TRBJ2-7	CAITGTGGKYEQYF	TGTGCCATCACCGGGACAGGGGGCAAATACGAGCAGTACTTC
TRBV7-2	TRBD1	.	TRBJ1-1	CASRPGQANTEAFF	TGTGCCAGCAGACCGGGACAGGCCAACACTGAAGCTTTCTTT
TRBV7-9	.	many	TRBJ2-5	CASSFSLAKETQYF	TGTGCCAGCAGCTTCTCACTGGCGAAAGAGACCCAGTACTTC
TRBV5-1	.	many	TRBJ2-3	CASQDVLGLATDTQYF	TGCGCCAGCCAGGACGTGTTGGGCCTTGCCACAGATACGCAGTATTTT
TRBV7-3	.	.	TRBJ2-2	CASSLTANTGELFF	TGTGCCAGCAGCTTAACGGCCAACACCGGGGAGCTGTTTTTT
TRBV7-9	TRBD1	.	TRBJ2-7	CASSSGTELYEQYF	TGTGCCAGCAGCTCCGGGACAGAACTCTACGAGCAGTACTTC
TRBV10-2	.	many	TRBJ2-1	CASSESPGEARNEQFF	TGCGCCAGCAGTGAGTCGCCGGGAGAGGCTAGGAATGAGCAGTTCTTC
TRBV5-1	.	many	TRBJ2-2	CASSSDGPGELFF	TGCGCCAGCAGCTCGGACGGTCCCGGGGAGCTGTTTTTT
TRBV6-5	TRBD2	.	TRBJ2-7	CASSPVVTSDRGWRYEQYF	TGTGCCAGCAGCCCGGTGGTGACTAGCGATCGAGGGTGGAGGTACGAGCAGTACTTC
TRBV2	.	.	TRBJ1-2	CARANYGYTF	TGTGCCAGGGCTAACTATGGCTACACCTTC
TRBV4-1	.	.	TRBJ1-6	CASSRQAGRSNSPLYF	TGCGCCAGCAGCCGACAAGCGGGACGCAGTAATTCACCCCTCTACTTT
TRBV5-1	TRBD2	.	TRBJ2-7	CASSSRVTSGKYEQYF	TGCGCCAGCAGCTCCCGAGTGACTAGCGGGAAATACGAGCAGTACTTC
TRBV10-2	.	.	TRBJ2-3	CASSEEVADTQYF	TGCGCCAGCAGTGAGGAGGTGGCAGATACGCAGTATTTT